The clone carrying this T cell receptor beta chain has just a few counts. Antigen: not known. The data were obtained in a study of T-cell memory formation after mild COVID-19. Turning to the study itself: TCR clusters showed largely donor specificity.

Trimming cost V 3 bases and J 5 bases, with 18 bases left between them. In germline, CDR1 is LGHNA, CDR2 YSLEER. The CDR3 has 16 amino acids. Regarding the study as a whole: Mainly CM and EM harbored the contracting CD4+ clones; mainly EMRA harbored the CD8+ ones.

Barcoded TCR alpha and TCR beta cDNA libraries with UMIs came from 5'RACE using constant-segment primers. TCRdb reprocessed the 5' RACE reads with MiXCR, giving one entry per CDR3 protein. The sample lists 250,000 or so distinct CDR3 sequences; 18% were seen once. The chain joins TRBV4-3 to TRBJ2-3; no firm D call. Source material: PBMCs or a T cell subset sorted from them (not recorded which). The sequence derives from a man aged 18-30 years who had mild COVID-19 (a few samples of this study predate the infection). Cell type and time point are not known. The DNA for the CDR3 is TGCGCCAGCAGCCAGGCTAGGGCCCTGGATAGAGATACGCAGTATTTT. Amino acids: CASSQARALDRDTQYF.